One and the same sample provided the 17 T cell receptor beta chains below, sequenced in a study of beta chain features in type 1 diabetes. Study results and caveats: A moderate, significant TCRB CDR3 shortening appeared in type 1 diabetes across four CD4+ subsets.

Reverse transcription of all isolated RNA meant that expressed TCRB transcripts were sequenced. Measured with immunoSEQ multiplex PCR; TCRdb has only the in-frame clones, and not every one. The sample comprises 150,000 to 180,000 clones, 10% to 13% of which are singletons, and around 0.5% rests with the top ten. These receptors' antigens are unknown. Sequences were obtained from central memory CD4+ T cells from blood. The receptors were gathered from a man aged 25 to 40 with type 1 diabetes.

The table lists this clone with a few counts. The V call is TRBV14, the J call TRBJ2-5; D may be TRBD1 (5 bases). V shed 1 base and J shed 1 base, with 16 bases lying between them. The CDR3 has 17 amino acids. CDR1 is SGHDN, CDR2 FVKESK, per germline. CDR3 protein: CASSQGRVRSPQETQYF. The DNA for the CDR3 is TGTGCCAGCAGCCAAGGCAGGGTGAGGAGCCCCCAAGAGACCCAGTACTTC.

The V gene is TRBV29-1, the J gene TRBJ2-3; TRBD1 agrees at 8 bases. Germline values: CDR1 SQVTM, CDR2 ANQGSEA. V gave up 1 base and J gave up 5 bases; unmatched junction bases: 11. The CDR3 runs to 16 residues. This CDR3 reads CSVEGGDRTSQDTQYF. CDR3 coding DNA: TGCAGCGTTGAAGGGGGGGACAGGACTTCCCAAGATACGCAGTATTTT.

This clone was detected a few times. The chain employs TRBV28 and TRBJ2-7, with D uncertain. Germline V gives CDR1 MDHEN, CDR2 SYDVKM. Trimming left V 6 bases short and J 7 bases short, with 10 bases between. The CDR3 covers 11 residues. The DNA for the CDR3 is TGTGCCAGCAGGAGCAAGCGAGAGCAGTACTTC. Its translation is CASRSKREQYF.

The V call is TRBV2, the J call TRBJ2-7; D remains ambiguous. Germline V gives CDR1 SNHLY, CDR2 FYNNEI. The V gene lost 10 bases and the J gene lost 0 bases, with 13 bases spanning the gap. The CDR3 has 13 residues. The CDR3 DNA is TGTGCCACCTCCTTCACAGACTCCTACGAGCAGTACTTC. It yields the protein CATSFTDSYEQYF.

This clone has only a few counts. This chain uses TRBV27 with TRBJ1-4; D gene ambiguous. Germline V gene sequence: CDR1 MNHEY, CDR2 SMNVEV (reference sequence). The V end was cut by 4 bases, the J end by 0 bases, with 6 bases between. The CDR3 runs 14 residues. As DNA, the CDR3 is TGTGCCAGCAGTTACGGGGCAACTAATGAAAAACTGTTTTTT. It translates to CASSYGATNEKLFF. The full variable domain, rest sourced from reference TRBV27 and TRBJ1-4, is EAQVTQNPRYLITVTGKKLTVTCSQNMNHEYMSWYRQDPGLGLRQIYYSMNVEVTDKGDVPEGYKVSRKEKRNFPLILESPSPNQTSLYFCASSYGATNEKLFFGSGTQLSVL.

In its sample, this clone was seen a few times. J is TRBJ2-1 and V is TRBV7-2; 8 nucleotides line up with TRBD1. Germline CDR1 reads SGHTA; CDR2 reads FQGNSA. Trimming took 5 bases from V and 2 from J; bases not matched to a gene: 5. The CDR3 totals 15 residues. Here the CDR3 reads CASSAGQEAYNEQFF. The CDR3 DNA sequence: TGTGCCAGCAGCGCGGGACAGGAAGCCTACAATGAGCAGTTCTTC.

The CDR3 DNA sequence: TGCGCCAGCAGCCACGAGACAGGTCTTAATGGCTACACCTTC. Translating it yields CASSHETGLNGYTF. The chain joins TRBV4-3 to TRBJ1-2, with D perhaps TRBD1 (6 bases). The CDR3 runs to 14 residues. Germline CDR1 reads LGHNA; CDR2 reads YSLEER. V was pared by 3 bases and J by 6 bases, with 14 bases between.

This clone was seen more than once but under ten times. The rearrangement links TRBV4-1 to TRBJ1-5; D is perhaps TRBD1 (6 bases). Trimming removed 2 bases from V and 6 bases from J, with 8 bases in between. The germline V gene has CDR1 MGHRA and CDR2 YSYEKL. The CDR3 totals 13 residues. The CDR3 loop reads CASSQPGVQPQHF. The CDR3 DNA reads TGCGCCAGCAGCCAACCAGGGGTTCAGCCCCAGCATTTT.

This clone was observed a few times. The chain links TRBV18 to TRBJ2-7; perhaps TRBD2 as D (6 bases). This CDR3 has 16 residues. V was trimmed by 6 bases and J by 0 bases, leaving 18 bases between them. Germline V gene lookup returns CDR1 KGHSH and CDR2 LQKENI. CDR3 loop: CASSSGWGVSSYEQYF. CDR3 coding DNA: TGTGCCAGCTCGAGTGGATGGGGGGTGAGCTCCTACGAGCAGTACTTC. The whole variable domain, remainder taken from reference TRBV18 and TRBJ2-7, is NAGVMQNPRHLVRRRGQEARLRCSPMKGHSHVYWYRQLPEEGLKFMVYLQKENIIDESGMPKERFSAEFPKEGPSILRIQQVVRGDSAAYFCASSSGWGVSSYEQYFGPGTRLTVT.

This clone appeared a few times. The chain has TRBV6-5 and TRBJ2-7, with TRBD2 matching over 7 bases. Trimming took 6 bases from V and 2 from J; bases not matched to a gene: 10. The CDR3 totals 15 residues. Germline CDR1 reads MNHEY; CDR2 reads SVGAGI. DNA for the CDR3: TGTGCCAGCAGGGTGTCAGCGGGACGGACCTACGAGCAGTACTTC. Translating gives CASRVSAGRTYEQYF.

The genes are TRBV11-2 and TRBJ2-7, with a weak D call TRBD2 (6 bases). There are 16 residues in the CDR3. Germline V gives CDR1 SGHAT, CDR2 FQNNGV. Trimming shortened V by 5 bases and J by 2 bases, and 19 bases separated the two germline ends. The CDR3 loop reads CASSVVFDWGAYEQYF. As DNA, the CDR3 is TGTGCCAGCAGCGTCGTATTCGACTGGGGGGCCTACGAGCAGTACTTC. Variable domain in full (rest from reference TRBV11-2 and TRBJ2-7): EAGVAQSPRYKIIEKRQSVAFWCNPISGHATLYWYQQILGQGPKLLIQFQNNGVVDDSQLPKDRFSAERLKGVDSTLKIQPAKLEDSAVYLCASSVVFDWGAYEQYFGPGTRLTVT.

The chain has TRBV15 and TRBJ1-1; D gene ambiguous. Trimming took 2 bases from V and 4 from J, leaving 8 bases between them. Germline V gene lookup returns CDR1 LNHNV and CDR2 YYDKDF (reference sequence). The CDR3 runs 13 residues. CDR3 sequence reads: CATSRLVSTEAFF. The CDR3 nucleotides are TGTGCCACCAGCAGACTGGTTAGCACTGAAGCTTTCTTT.

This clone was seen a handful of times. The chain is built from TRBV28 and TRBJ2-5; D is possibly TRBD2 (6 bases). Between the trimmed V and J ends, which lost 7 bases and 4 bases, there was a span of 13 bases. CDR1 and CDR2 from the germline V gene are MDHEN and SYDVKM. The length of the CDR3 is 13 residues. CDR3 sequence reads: CASIGWEAETQYF. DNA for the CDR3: TGTGCCAGCATAGGCTGGGAGGCAGAGACCCAGTACTTC.

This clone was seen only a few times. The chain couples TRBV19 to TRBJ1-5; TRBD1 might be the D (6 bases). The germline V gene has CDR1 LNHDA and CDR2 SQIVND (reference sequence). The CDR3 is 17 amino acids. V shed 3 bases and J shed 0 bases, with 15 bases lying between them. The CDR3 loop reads CASSMKRQAFSNQPQHF. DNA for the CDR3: TGTGCCAGTAGTATGAAGCGACAGGCGTTTAGCAATCAGCCCCAGCATTTT.

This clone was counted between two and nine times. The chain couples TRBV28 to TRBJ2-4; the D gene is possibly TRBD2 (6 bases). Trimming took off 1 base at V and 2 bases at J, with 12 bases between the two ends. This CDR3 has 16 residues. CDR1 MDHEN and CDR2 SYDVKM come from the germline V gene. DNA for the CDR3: TGTGCCAGCAGTTTATCCGGGGGAGTCTCCAAAAACATTCAGTACTTC. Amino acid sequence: CASSLSGGVSKNIQYF.

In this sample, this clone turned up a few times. CDR3 nucleotides: TGTGCCAGCAGCCCCCTAGCGGGCAACGAGCAGTACTTC. Its protein is CASSPLAGNEQYF. V and J are TRBV7-2 and TRBJ2-7, with 8 bases fitting TRBD2. J gave up 5 bases and V 5 bases, and 5 bases lay outside the gene matches. CDR1 is SGHTA and CDR2 is FQGNSA in the germline V gene. The CDR3 is made up of 13 amino acids.

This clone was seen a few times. DNA for the CDR3: TGTGCCACCTGTCCAGGGAATGGCTTTGAGCAGTACTTC. Encoded protein: CATCPGNGFEQYF. This rearrangement joins TRBV28 to TRBJ2-7, with a weak D call TRBD1 (5 bases). V lost 10 bases and J lost 7, with 20 bases in between. Germline CDR1 and CDR2: MDHEN and SYDVKM. CDR3 length: 13 residues.